Below are 2 T cell receptor beta chains sequenced from a single sample in a study of blood T cells in healthy people across ages. Using a J-beta primer mix together with a sample-barcoded 5' primer, a second PCR was run for roughly 6 to 12 cycles. In TCRdb, the 5' RACE reads were re-called with MiXCR into one record per CDR3 protein. Of approximately 670,000 distinct CDR3 sequences in the sample, 35% to 50% are singletons; the top ten hold around 30%. The source material was blood. These receptors all come from an older man in good health.

This clonotype came up a few times. The chain has TRBV6-2 or TRBV6-3 and TRBJ2-7; either TRBD1 or TRBD2 may fit D (5 bases each). The J call may not be correct, given that the DNA end is closer to TRBJ2-5. Germline CDR1 and CDR2: MNHEY and SVGEGT. The CDR3 contains 16 residues. CDR3 amino acids: CASKTSWARGRETQYF. In DNA form, the CDR3 reads TGTGCCAGCAAGACCTCGTGGGCTAGGGGACGGGAGACCCAGTACTTC.

V gene TRBV28 combines with J gene TRBJ2-7; TRBD1 matches 10 bases. The junction had 7 bases not matched to a gene; V was cut back by 7 bases and J by 1 base. The germline gives CDR1 MDHEN, CDR2 SYDVKM. This CDR3 is built from 15 residues. In nucleotides, the CDR3 is TGTGCCAGCAACTTACCGGGACAGGGGTCCTACGAGCAGTACTTC. The encoded protein is CASNLPGQGSYEQYF.